These T cell receptor beta chains were read from a single sample in a study of blood T cell repertoires in COVID-19. TCRdb keeps only in-frame clones here, not all; method: immunoSEQ multiplex PCR. The sample carries more than 10,000 clones, 90% recorded once. Sequencing was carried out using peripheral blood. Every receptor here comes from a human donor with active COVID-19. The donor label of this sample is uncertain. Both conserved end residues are part of each CDR3. D genes are given only for firm matches. The size of a clone is reported for some rows only, either as once, few or many, or as a class for expanded clones.

>TRBJ2-2|TRBV5-1|NA|TRBD1
TGCGCCAGCAGCTTCATTACAGGGGGCACCGGGGAGCTGTTTTTT
CASSFITGGTGELFF
>TRBJ2-1|TRBV2|NA|NA
TGTGCCAGCAGCTCGTACAATGAGCAGTTCTTC
CASSSYNEQFF
>TRBJ2-5|TRBV24-1|NA|TRBD2
TGTGCCACCAGTGATTTTGGGACTAGCGGGGGCCAAGAGACCCAGTACTTC
CATSDFGTSGGQETQYF
>TRBJ1-2|TRBV4-3|few|NA
TGCGCCAGCAGCCAGCTTAGTAACGCATTCTATGGCTACACCTTC
CASSQLSNAFYGYTF
>TRBJ2-7|TRBV4-3|NA|TRBD1
TGCGCCAGCAGCACCCGGACAGGGGAGGTTGAGCAGTACTTC
CASSTRTGEVEQYF
>TRBJ1-2|TRBV5-5|NA|NA
TGTGCCAGCAGCGTTTGGTTGGGGGCAATAGACGGCTACACCTTC
CASSVWLGAIDGYTF
>TRBJ1-2|TRBV2|NA|TRBD1
TGTGCCAGCAGTGGGGGACAGAACTATGGCTACACCTTC
CASSGGQNYGYTF
>TRBJ2-2|TRBV5-5|few|NA
TGTGCCAGCACAGAAATAACCGGGGAGCTGTTTTTT
CASTEITGELFF
>TRBJ2-7|TRBV15|NA|TRBD1
TGTGCCACCAGCAGGATGGGACAGGCGGGAACCTACGAGCAGTACTTC
CATSRMGQAGTYEQYF
>TRBJ1-1|TRBV15|NA|TRBD1
TGTGCCACCAGTACGCACAGGGGACCTGAAGCTTTCTTT
CATSTHRGPEAFF
>TRBJ2-2|TRBV3-1/TRBV3-2|once|NA
TGTGCCAGCAGCCGAGGAGGGACCTCTCACACCGGGGAGCTGTTTTTT
CASSRGGTSHTGELFF
>TRBJ2-3|TRBV4-1|NA|NA
TGCGCCAGCAGCCAAACGAGCAATGCGCAGTATTTT
CASSQTSNAQYF
>TRBJ2-1|TRBV18|NA|TRBD2
TGTGCCAGCTCACCACTTCTAGCGGGGGGGCGGAATGAGCAGTTCTTC
CASSPLLAGGRNEQFF
>TRBJ2-5|TRBV4-2|NA|TRBD2
TGTGCCAGCAGCCAAGATTTAAGGCTAGCGGGGGGGCAAGAGACCCAGTACTTC
CASSQDLRLAGGQETQYF
>TRBJ2-3|TRBV5-1|once|TRBD2
TGCGCCAGCAGCCGGGGGACTACGAGAGATACGCAGTATTTT
CASSRGTTRDTQYF
>TRBJ2-7|TRBV18|NA|TRBD1
TGTGCCAGCTCACCGGGGGACAGACCCTACGAGCAGTACTTC
CASSPGDRPYEQYF
>TRBJ2-1|TRBV5-1|NA|TRBD2
TGCGCCAGCAGCTTAGCGGGGGGGCCTAGGAATGAGCAGTTCTTC
CASSLAGGPRNEQFF
>TRBJ1-6|TRBV11-2|NA|NA
TGTGCCAGCAGCTCAAACCAGGGATTGGGTGCCTATAATTCACCCCTCCACTTT
CASSSNQGLGAYNSPLHF
>TRBJ1-1|TRBV30|once|NA
TGTGCCCAAACAGGTCTGATTACTGAAGCTTTCTTT
CAQTGLITEAFF
>TRBJ2-2|TRBV2|NA|TRBD2
TGTGCCAGCAGTGTTAGCGGGGGATGGACCGGGGAGCTGTTTTTT
CASSVSGGWTGELFF
>TRBJ2-3|TRBV4-3|few|TRBD2
TGCGCCAGCAGCCAAGATGGGCCAGCGGGGAGCACAGATACGCAGTATTTT
CASSQDGPAGSTDTQYF
>TRBJ2-1|TRBV2|NA|NA
TGTGCCAGCACCCCCGGTAGCGGCTCCTACAATGAGCAGTTCTTC
CASTPGSGSYNEQFF
>TRBJ1-2|TRBV9|NA|NA
TGTGCCAGCAGTCTAAACTATGGCTACACCTTC
CASSLNYGYTF
>TRBJ1-2|TRBV19|NA|NA
TGTGCCAGTAGTCCCCAGGACAAGAGGAGCTACACCTTC
CASSPQDKRSYTF
>TRBJ1-2|TRBV16|NA|TRBD1
TGTGCCAGCAGCCAATCGACCCAGGGGGCCTCCTATGGCTACACCTTC
CASSQSTQGASYGYTF
>TRBJ2-7|TRBV7-2|once|NA
TGTGCCAGCAGCTTAGTCCCTGACTTATCCTACGAGCAGTACTTC
CASSLVPDLSYEQYF
>TRBJ2-5|TRBV7-8|NA|TRBD1
TGTGCCAGCAGCTTAGGGGACAGGGTGGAGACCCAGTACTTC
CASSLGDRVETQYF